This is a list of T cell receptor beta chains from one sample in a study of cytomegalovirus exposure and HLA in healthy donors. Assay: immunoSEQ multiplex PCR; the TCRdb copy retains only in-frame clones and omits some. The sample records 150,000 to 200,000 clones, more than 60% being singletons. Specimen: PBMCs. All receptors come from a man under 40 in good health and CMV-seropositive. The CDR3 runs from the conserved cysteine through the conserved F or W. Fields, in order: V gene, CDR3 length, J gene, clone size, D gene, CDR3 DNA, CDR3 protein. D genes are given only for firm matches. Some rows have no size entry. The others give once, few or many, or a class for an expanded clone.

V: TRBV4-1; length: 19; J: TRBJ1-1; size: -; D: -; DNA: TGCGCCAGCAGCCAAGGGGCCCCGGGGGGCTCTTATATGAACACTGAAGCTTTCTTT; CDR3: CASSQGAPGGSYMNTEAFF
V: TRBV6-5; length: 13; J: TRBJ1-1; size: few; D: -; DNA: TGTGCCAGCAGTGAAGCGTACACTGCTGAAGCTTTCTTT; CDR3: CASSEAYTAEAFF
V: TRBV7-9; length: 14; J: TRBJ1-2; size: once; D: -; DNA: TGTGCCAGCAGCGTAATCGACAGGTTGGACGGCTACACCTTC; CDR3: CASSVIDRLDGYTF
V: TRBV2; length: 16; J: TRBJ2-7; size: few; D: TRBD2; DNA: TGTGCCAGCGTTCCGGGACTAGCGGGAGGGCCCCTCGAGCAGTACTTC; CDR3: CASVPGLAGGPLEQYF
V: TRBV9; length: 16; J: TRBJ1-6; size: -; D: TRBD1; DNA: TGTGCCAGCAGCCCCCGAACAGGGGCCGATGGTTCACCCCTCCACTTT; CDR3: CASSPRTGADGSPLHF
V: TRBV5-1; length: 16; J: TRBJ2-3; size: -; D: -; DNA: TGCGCCAGCAGCTTGGTCTGGGCTCAGAGCACAGATACGCAGTATTTT; CDR3: CASSLVWAQSTDTQYF
V: TRBV30; length: 11; J: TRBJ1-3; size: once; D: -; DNA: TGTGCCAGGGGACTCTCGAACACCATATATTTT; CDR3: CARGLSNTIYF
V: TRBV27; length: 14; J: TRBJ2-3; size: -; D: TRBD1; DNA: TGTGCCAGCAGCCCGGGACAGGGTACAGATACGCAGTATTTT; CDR3: CASSPGQGTDTQYF
V: TRBV7-9; length: 14; J: TRBJ1-2; size: -; D: -; DNA: TGTGCCAGCAGCTTAGCAGGGGTGAGGTATGGCTACACCTTC; CDR3: CASSLAGVRYGYTF
V: TRBV30; length: 15; J: TRBJ1-2; size: -; D: -; DNA: TGTGCCTGGAGTGTGGGCCCAGCAACGTTCTATGGCTACACCTTC; CDR3: CAWSVGPATFYGYTF
V: TRBV5-1; length: 14; J: TRBJ2-7; size: few; D: -; DNA: TGCGCTTTTTTCAAGCAGAAGGCGGCATACGAGCAGTACTTC; CDR3: CAFFKQKAAYEQYF
V: TRBV11-1; length: 12; J: TRBJ2-1; size: -; D: TRBD2; DNA: TGTGCCAGCAGGACTAGCGGGGGTGAGCAGTTCTTC; CDR3: CASRTSGGEQFF
V: TRBV19; length: 16; J: TRBJ1-1; size: once; D: -; DNA: TGTGCCAGTACTCTACGACAACACAGGATGAACACTGAAGCTTTCTTT; CDR3: CASTLRQHRMNTEAFF
V: TRBV7-8; length: 19; J: TRBJ2-5; size: -; D: TRBD1; DNA: TGTGCCAGCAGCCCAGGCCTACGGGGTAGACAGGGGTTGGAAGAGACCCAGTACTTC; CDR3: CASSPGLRGRQGLEETQYF
V: TRBV11-2; length: 16; J: TRBJ2-1; size: -; D: -; DNA: TGTGCCAGCAGCCGATTAGCGGTGAGCTCCTACAATGAGCAGTTCTTC; CDR3: CASSRLAVSSYNEQFF
V: TRBV6-5; length: 14; J: TRBJ2-1; size: once; D: -; DNA: TGTGCCAGCAGTTCGCGTGTAGCGGACAATGAGCAGTTCTTC; CDR3: CASSSRVADNEQFF
V: TRBV2; length: 14; J: TRBJ1-3; size: -; D: -; DNA: TGTGCCAGCAGTGAGGCTAGGCTAGGAGTCACCATATATTTT; CDR3: CASSEARLGVTIYF
V: TRBV27; length: 14; J: TRBJ1-1; size: -; D: -; DNA: TGTGCCAGCAGTTTACTGGGAGAACAAACTGAAGCTTTCTTT; CDR3: CASSLLGEQTEAFF
V: TRBV5-1; length: 17; J: TRBJ2-6; size: once; D: TRBD2; DNA: TGCGCCAGCAGCCCCCAGGGAGGGACCTCTGGGGCCAACGTCCTGACTTTC; CDR3: CASSPQGGTSGANVLTF
V: TRBV30; length: 14; J: TRBJ2-5; size: -; D: -; DNA: TGTGCCTGGAGTACACGACAGCTCCAAGAGACCCAGTACTTC; CDR3: CAWSTRQLQETQYF
V: TRBV6-5; length: 15; J: TRBJ1-1; size: -; D: -; DNA: TGTGCCAGCAGTTACGTGGCGGGGGGGGCCACTGAAGCTTTCTTT; CDR3: CASSYVAGGATEAFF
V: TRBV29-1; length: 13; J: TRBJ1-1; size: -; D: TRBD1; DNA: TGCAGCGGTAAAGGACAGGGGAACACTGAAGCTTTCTTT; CDR3: CSGKGQGNTEAFF
V: TRBV27; length: 14; J: TRBJ1-2; size: -; D: -; DNA: TGTGCCAGCACCCCCACGGGAGCTAATTATGGCTACACCTTC; CDR3: CASTPTGANYGYTF
V: TRBV5-1; length: 15; J: TRBJ2-7; size: -; D: TRBD2; DNA: TGCGCCAGCACCTTAGCGGGAGAATGGATCTACGAGCAGTACTTC; CDR3: CASTLAGEWIYEQYF
V: TRBV5-4; length: 12; J: TRBJ1-1; size: -; D: -; DNA: TGTGCCAGCAGCTTGCCGGGTACTGAAGCTTTCTTT; CDR3: CASSLPGTEAFF
V: TRBV4-1; length: 15; J: TRBJ1-4; size: -; D: -; DNA: TGCGCCAGCAGCTCGCCGGGTGCAACTAATGAAAAACTGTTTTTT; CDR3: CASSSPGATNEKLFF
V: TRBV25-1; length: 15; J: TRBJ2-5; size: -; D: TRBD1; DNA: TGTGCCAGCAGTGGACAGGGTGGGGTCCAAGAGACCCAGTACTTC; CDR3: CASSGQGGVQETQYF
V: TRBV5-1; length: 15; J: TRBJ1-1; size: -; D: TRBD1; DNA: TGCGCCAGCAGCTTGGTACAGGGGATGAACACTGAAGCTTTCTTT; CDR3: CASSLVQGMNTEAFF
V: TRBV21-1; length: 20; J: TRBJ2-6; size: -; D: -; DNA: TGTGCCAGCAGCAAAAACTACGCGGGGCCACTTCCATCTGGGGCCAACGTCCTGACTTTC; CDR3: CASSKNYAGPLPSGANVLTF
V: TRBV13; length: 13; J: TRBJ2-7; size: few; D: TRBD1; DNA: TGTGCCAGCCAAAACAGGGGGCTAAACGAGCAGTACTTC; CDR3: CASQNRGLNEQYF
V: TRBV15; length: 17; J: TRBJ1-1; size: -; D: -; DNA: TGTGCCACCAGCTCGGCATTTCAAGGGGCGCGGGGGTTAGAAGCTTTCTTT; CDR3: CATSSAFQGARGLEAFF
V: TRBV5-4; length: 15; J: TRBJ2-5; size: -; D: TRBD1; DNA: TGTGCCAGCAGCTTGGGGGGGACAGTGCAAGAGACCCAGTACTTC; CDR3: CASSLGGTVQETQYF
V: TRBV9; length: 13; J: TRBJ2-3; size: -; D: -; DNA: TGTGCCAGCAGCGTAGTAGGCACAGATACGCAGTATTTT; CDR3: CASSVVGTDTQYF
V: TRBV7-2; length: 19; J: TRBJ1-4; size: -; D: TRBD1; DNA: TGTGCCAGCAGCGAGCTGACAGGGGGGTTTTATGGAACTAATGAAAAACTGTTTTTT; CDR3: CASSELTGGFYGTNEKLFF
V: TRBV5-1; length: 17; J: TRBJ2-5; size: -; D: TRBD2; DNA: TGCGCCACCAGCCGGGAGGGGACGGGGATACGCAAAGAGACCCAGTACTTC; CDR3: CATSREGTGIRKETQYF
V: TRBV7-8; length: 12; J: TRBJ2-7; size: -; D: TRBD2; DNA: TGTGCCAGCACCGGGACTAACTACGAGCAGTACTTC; CDR3: CASTGTNYEQYF
V: TRBV30; length: 15; J: TRBJ1-1; size: -; D: TRBD1; DNA: TGTGCCTGGAGTATCAGGGGGCGCTGGGTCACTGAAGCTTTCTTT; CDR3: CAWSIRGRWVTEAFF